This T cell receptor (beta chain) stems from a study of OX40 agonist ivuxolimab in advanced cancers. Sequencing used immunoSEQ multiplex PCR; TCRdb keeps in-frame clones, though not all of them. The sample lists about 58,000 clones; 89% were seen once. This clone was seen more than once but under ten times. Sequences were derived from CD4+ or CD8+ T cells sorted from blood, sampled in a trial of the OX40 agonist ivuxolimab. The receptor was derived from an adult with an advanced solid tumor such as melanoma, head and neck, liver or kidney cancer.

The CDR3 coding sequence is TGTGCCAGCAGCTCGAACACTGAAGCTTTCTTT. This gives the protein CASSSNTEAFF. This chain joins TRBV7-9 and TRBJ1-1; D unclear. CDR3 length: 11 amino acids. CDR1 SEHNR and CDR2 FQNEAQ come from the germline V gene (reference sequence). V lost 4 bases and J 1 base, leaving 1 base between the germline ends.